A selection of T cell receptor beta chains follows, all from one sample in a study of OX40 agonist ivuxolimab in advanced cancers. The method was immunoSEQ multiplex PCR; TCRdb's version includes in-frame clones alone and lacks a portion of them. There are 75,000 to 90,000 clones in the sample; 70% to 90% occur only once, and over 8% lies in the top ten. The sample in question was CD4+ or CD8+ T cells sorted from blood, obtained in a trial of the OX40 agonist ivuxolimab. These receptors were obtained from an adult with an advanced solid tumor such as melanoma, head and neck, liver or kidney cancer. The CDR3 runs from the conserved cysteine through the conserved F or W. The D gene is left open where the match is weak. The listing skips clone size in some rows; elsewhere it reads once, few, many or a size class.

CDR3: CASSALAAQYF
DNA: TGTGCCAGCAGTGCGCTAGCGGCGCAGTACTTC
size: -
D: TRBD2
J: TRBJ2-7
V: TRBV28

CDR3: CASSLTSGSPYEQYF
DNA: TGTGCCAGCTCCCTTACTAGCGGGAGCCCCTACGAGCAGTACTTC
size: -
D: TRBD2
J: TRBJ2-7
V: TRBV18

CDR3: CASSWAAGGQGSYNEQFF
DNA: TGCGCCAGCAGCTGGGCGGCGGGGGGCCAGGGGTCCTACAATGAGCAGTTCTTC
size: -
D: TRBD2
J: TRBJ2-1
V: TRBV5-1

CDR3: CASSRTASNTGELFF
DNA: TGCGCCAGCAGCAGGACAGCGTCGAACACCGGGGAGCTGTTTTTT
size: -
D: -
J: TRBJ2-2
V: TRBV5-1

CDR3: CSGGQGAGNTIYF
DNA: TGCAGCGGTGGACAGGGAGCTGGAAACACCATATATTTT
size: -
D: TRBD1
J: TRBJ1-3
V: TRBV29-1

CDR3: CASSWGRGIGSPLHF
DNA: TGCGCCAGCAGCTGGGGGAGGGGTATTGGTTCACCCCTCCACTTT
size: -
D: -
J: TRBJ1-6
V: TRBV5-1

CDR3: CASSASSPRAFF
DNA: TGTGCCAGTAGTGCATCCTCGCCGAGGGCTTTCTTT
size: -
D: -
J: TRBJ1-1
V: TRBV19

CDR3: CASSSATPKMNYYGNTIYF
DNA: TGTGCCAGCAGTTCCGCCACGCCGAAGATGAACTACTATGGAAACACCATATATTTT
size: -
D: -
J: TRBJ1-3
V: TRBV28

CDR3: CASSYLGGANVLTF
DNA: TGTGCCAGCAGTTACCTGGGAGGGGCCAACGTCCTGACTTTC
size: -
D: -
J: TRBJ2-6
V: TRBV6-6

CDR3: CASSFPTTQETQYF
DNA: TGTGCCAGCAGCTTCCCGACGACTCAAGAGACCCAGTACTTC
size: -
D: -
J: TRBJ2-5
V: TRBV5-6

CDR3: CASTLAGGLITKNIQYF
DNA: TGTGCCAGCACTCTAGCGGGAGGGCTTATAACCAAAAACATTCAGTACTTC
size: -
D: TRBD2
J: TRBJ2-4
V: TRBV27

CDR3: CASSLGGAGVETQYF
DNA: TGTGCCAGCAGCTTGGGTGGAGCGGGAGTTGAGACCCAGTACTTC
size: once
D: TRBD2
J: TRBJ2-5
V: TRBV5-4

CDR3: CATSRDPSSGELFF
DNA: TGTGCCACCAGCAGAGACCCTTCGTCCGGGGAGCTGTTTTTT
size: -
D: -
J: TRBJ2-2
V: TRBV15

CDR3: CASSFRIRGGLNEQYF
DNA: TGTGCCAGCAGTTTTAGAATCCGGGGAGGATTGAACGAGCAGTACTTC
size: -
D: -
J: TRBJ2-7
V: TRBV28

CDR3: CASNDRGRGETQYF
DNA: TGTGCCAGCAACGACAGGGGTAGGGGGGAGACCCAGTACTTC
size: -
D: TRBD1
J: TRBJ2-5
V: TRBV6-5

CDR3: CASSDRGSRGTGELFF
DNA: TGTGCCAGTAGTGATCGGGGTTCAAGGGGGACCGGGGAGCTGTTTTTT
size: -
D: -
J: TRBJ2-2
V: TRBV19

CDR3: CASSEAGQINQPQHF
DNA: TGTGCCAGCAGTGAGGCCGGACAGATAAATCAGCCCCAGCATTTT
size: -
D: -
J: TRBJ1-5
V: TRBV2

CDR3: CASSPGPGDGYTF
DNA: TGTGCCAGCAGCCCGGGACCGGGGGATGGCTACACCTTC
size: once
D: -
J: TRBJ1-2
V: TRBV6-1

CDR3: CASSTWVRVHGYTF
DNA: TGCGCCAGCAGCACCTGGGTCAGGGTTCATGGCTACACCTTC
size: -
D: -
J: TRBJ1-2
V: TRBV4-1

CDR3: CASSTRLQQPYF
DNA: TGTGCCAGTAGTACGCGACTCCAACAGCCGTATTTT
size: once
D: -
J: TRBJ2-3
V: TRBV19

CDR3: CASSMRSSSYEQYF
DNA: TGTGCCAGTAGTATGAGATCAAGCTCCTACGAGCAGTACTTC
size: -
D: -
J: TRBJ2-7
V: TRBV19

CDR3: CASSFRAFGNTIYF
DNA: TGTGCCAGCAGTTTCAGGGCCTTCGGAAACACCATATATTTT
size: -
D: -
J: TRBJ1-3
V: TRBV27

CDR3: CASTGDQSNQPQHF
DNA: TGTGCCAGCACAGGGGATCAGAGCAATCAGCCCCAGCATTTT
size: -
D: -
J: TRBJ1-5
V: TRBV28

CDR3: CASSPGTGGNQPQHF
DNA: TGTGCCAGCAGCCCCGGGACAGGGGGCAATCAGCCCCAGCATTTT
size: -
D: TRBD1
J: TRBJ1-5
V: TRBV5-4

CDR3: CASSLGGPPSSYEQYF
DNA: TGTGCCAGCAGCTTAGGAGGCCCCCCTAGCTCCTACGAGCAGTACTTC
size: -
D: -
J: TRBJ2-7
V: TRBV7-6

CDR3: CASSNAGTSVYEQYF
DNA: TGCGCCAGCAGTAACGCCGGGACTAGCGTCTACGAGCAGTACTTC
size: -
D: TRBD2
J: TRBJ2-7
V: TRBV5-1

CDR3: CSVPRTSSVGGYTF
DNA: TGCAGCGTCCCCCGGACATCCTCCGTCGGTGGCTACACCTTC
size: -
D: -
J: TRBJ1-2
V: TRBV29-1

CDR3: CASIGGLAGSQTQYF
DNA: TGTGCCAGCATAGGCGGACTAGCGGGTAGTCAGACCCAGTACTTC
size: -
D: TRBD2
J: TRBJ2-5
V: TRBV2

CDR3: CASRSGRSGNTIYF
DNA: TGTGCCAGCAGAAGCGGACGCTCTGGAAACACCATATATTTT
size: once
D: -
J: TRBJ1-3
V: TRBV9

CDR3: CASSKVQGKNNEQFF
DNA: TGTGCCAGCAGCAAAGTTCAGGGAAAGAACAATGAGCAGTTCTTC
size: -
D: -
J: TRBJ2-1
V: TRBV21-1

CDR3: CASSPLDSYNEQFF
DNA: TGCGCCAGCAGCCCCCTTGACTCATACAATGAGCAGTTCTTC
size: -
D: -
J: TRBJ2-1
V: TRBV4-1

CDR3: CASSLGSWTGFVAYNQPQHF
DNA: TGTGCCAGCAGCTTGGGAAGTTGGACAGGCTTCGTAGCGTACAATCAGCCCCAGCATTTT
size: once
D: TRBD1
J: TRBJ1-5
V: TRBV7-3

CDR3: CASTRQGDGYTF
DNA: TGTGCCAGCACCAGACAGGGTGATGGCTACACCTTC
size: -
D: TRBD1
J: TRBJ1-2
V: TRBV28

CDR3: CASSFPFRENTEAFF
DNA: TGTGCCAGCAGCTTCCCCTTCAGGGAGAACACTGAAGCTTTCTTT
size: -
D: -
J: TRBJ1-1
V: TRBV5-6

CDR3: CASRQGYLGEKLFF
DNA: TGTGCCAGCAGACAGGGGTATTTAGGGGAAAAACTGTTTTTT
size: -
D: TRBD1
J: TRBJ1-4
V: TRBV6-6

CDR3: CASKGQASTGELFF
DNA: TGTGCCAGCAAGGGACAGGCAAGCACCGGGGAGCTGTTTTTT
size: -
D: TRBD1
J: TRBJ2-2
V: TRBV7-8

CDR3: CASSLGQGILFEKLFF
DNA: TGTGCCAGCAGCTTAGGACAGGGCATCCTGTTCGAAAAACTGTTTTTT
size: once
D: TRBD1
J: TRBJ1-4
V: TRBV7-8

CDR3: CSVGRAANTGELFF
DNA: TGCAGCGTTGGCAGGGCAGCGAACACCGGGGAGCTGTTTTTT
size: -
D: -
J: TRBJ2-2
V: TRBV29-1

CDR3: CASNPSGRAYEQYF
DNA: TGTGCCAGCAACCCTAGCGGGAGGGCCTACGAGCAGTACTTC
size: -
D: TRBD2
J: TRBJ2-7
V: TRBV2

CDR3: CASSLGEGYGYTF
DNA: TGCGCCAGCAGCTTGGGAGAGGGCTATGGCTACACCTTC
size: -
D: -
J: TRBJ1-2
V: TRBV5-1

CDR3: CASSRPTGGPGELFF
DNA: TGTGCCAGCAGCCGTCCTACAGGGGGCCCCGGGGAGCTGTTTTTT
size: -
D: TRBD1
J: TRBJ2-2
V: TRBV7-2

CDR3: CASSSGRAYEQYF
DNA: TGTGCCAGCAGCTCCGGGAGGGCCTACGAGCAGTACTTC
size: -
D: TRBD2
J: TRBJ2-7
V: TRBV13

CDR3: CASSEAARDEYF
DNA: TGTGCCAGCAGTGAAGCGGCCAGGGACGAGTACTTC
size: -
D: -
J: TRBJ2-7
V: TRBV2

CDR3: CASSYSIPSGGETQYF
DNA: TGTGCCAGCAGTTACTCGATACCGTCTGGGGGGGAGACCCAGTACTTC
size: -
D: -
J: TRBJ2-5
V: TRBV6-5

CDR3: CASSYSVRGSWTQYF
DNA: TGTGCCAGCAGTTACTCGGTTAGGGGCAGTTGGACCCAGTACTTC
size: -
D: -
J: TRBJ2-5
V: TRBV6-5

CDR3: CASSLQSNTDTQYF
DNA: TGTGCCAGCAGCTTACAGTCTAACACAGATACGCAGTATTTT
size: -
D: -
J: TRBJ2-3
V: TRBV5-5

CDR3: CASSEYREYGYTF
DNA: TGTGCCAGCAGTGAATACAGGGAATATGGCTACACCTTC
size: -
D: -
J: TRBJ1-2
V: TRBV2

CDR3: CASSWGTGSSYEQYF
DNA: TGTGCCAGCAGCTGGGGGACAGGGAGCTCCTACGAGCAGTACTTC
size: -
D: TRBD1
J: TRBJ2-7
V: TRBV11-2

CDR3: CASTKDSFLSGANVLTF
DNA: TGTGCCAGTACGAAGGACAGTTTTCTCTCTGGGGCCAACGTCCTGACTTTC
size: once
D: -
J: TRBJ2-6
V: TRBV19